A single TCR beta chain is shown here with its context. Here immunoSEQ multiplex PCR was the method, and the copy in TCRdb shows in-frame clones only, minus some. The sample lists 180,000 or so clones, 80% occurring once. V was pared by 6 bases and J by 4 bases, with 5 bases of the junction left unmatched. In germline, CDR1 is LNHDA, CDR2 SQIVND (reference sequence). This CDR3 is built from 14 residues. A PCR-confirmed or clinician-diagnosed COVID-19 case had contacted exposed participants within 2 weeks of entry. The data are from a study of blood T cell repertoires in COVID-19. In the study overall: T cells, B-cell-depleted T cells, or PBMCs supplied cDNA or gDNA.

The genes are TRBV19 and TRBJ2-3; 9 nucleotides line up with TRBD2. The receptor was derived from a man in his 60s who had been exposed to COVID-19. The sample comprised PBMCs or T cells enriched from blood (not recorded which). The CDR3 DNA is TGTGCCAGTAGGTGGCTAGCGGGACCAGATACGCAGTATTTT. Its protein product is CASRWLAGPDTQYF. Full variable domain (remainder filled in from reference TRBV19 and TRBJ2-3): DGGITQSPKYLFRKEGQNVTLSCEQNLNHDAMYWYRQDPGQGLRLIYYSQIVNDFQKGDIAEGYSVSREKKESFPLTVTSAQKNPTAFYLCASRWLAGPDTQYFGPGTRLTVL.